The rows below give T cell receptor beta chains drawn from one sample of a study of cytomegalovirus exposure and HLA in healthy donors. Clones were read by immunoSEQ multiplex PCR, and TCRdb kept only the in-frame ones, dropping some. The sample has some 65,000 clones; roughly 73% are singletons. The specimen sequenced was PBMCs. These receptors originate from a woman aged 40 to 49 in good health and CMV-seropositive. Both conserved end residues are part of each CDR3. The order of the fields is clone size, V gene, J gene, D gene, CDR3 protein, CDR3 DNA. The D gene is left open where the match is weak. Some rows mark clone size as missing; the rest say once, few, many or name a class of expanded clone.

abundance: -
v_gene: TRBV6-1
j_gene: TRBJ1-4
d_gene: -
CDR3aa: CASSEALPATNEKLFF
CDR3nt: TGTGCCAGCAGTGAAGCGCTTCCGGCAACTAATGAAAAACTGTTTTTT

abundance: -
v_gene: TRBV6-1
j_gene: TRBJ1-1
d_gene: -
CDR3aa: CASSEAGLSTEAFF
CDR3nt: TGTGCCAGCAGTGAGGCGGGGCTGAGTACTGAAGCTTTCTTT

abundance: once
v_gene: TRBV7-9
j_gene: TRBJ2-5
d_gene: -
CDR3aa: CASSLSVRRMETQYF
CDR3nt: TGTGCCAGCAGCCTGAGCGTTAGGAGGATGGAGACCCAGTACTTC

abundance: -
v_gene: TRBV5-8
j_gene: TRBJ1-1
d_gene: TRBD1
CDR3aa: CAGSLGQRTETEAFF
CDR3nt: TGTGCCGGCAGCTTGGGACAGCGCACGGAGACTGAAGCTTTCTTT

abundance: few
v_gene: TRBV2
j_gene: TRBJ2-1
d_gene: TRBD2
CDR3aa: CAIAGTTFYNEQFF
CDR3nt: TGTGCCATCGCCGGGACTACCTTCTACAATGAGCAGTTCTTC

abundance: -
v_gene: TRBV11-2
j_gene: TRBJ1-1
d_gene: -
CDR3aa: CASSLVTGTEAFF
CDR3nt: TGTGCCAGCAGCTTAGTAACCGGCACTGAAGCTTTCTTT

abundance: -
v_gene: TRBV5-4
j_gene: TRBJ2-1
d_gene: -
CDR3aa: CASSLTSNNEQFF
CDR3nt: TGTGCCAGCAGCTTGACTAGTAACAATGAGCAGTTCTTC

abundance: -
v_gene: TRBV7-9
j_gene: TRBJ1-5
d_gene: TRBD1
CDR3aa: CASSTTGNSNQPQHF
CDR3nt: TGTGCCAGCAGCACGACAGGGAATAGCAATCAGCCCCAGCATTTT

abundance: -
v_gene: TRBV6-5
j_gene: TRBJ2-1
d_gene: -
CDR3aa: CASSYLASSYNEQFF
CDR3nt: TGTGCCAGCAGTTATCTAGCGAGCTCCTACAATGAGCAGTTCTTC

abundance: few
v_gene: TRBV13
j_gene: TRBJ2-1
d_gene: -
CDR3aa: CASSLGGGLRDGAEQFF
CDR3nt: TGTGCCAGCAGCCTAGGGGGGGGGCTCCGGGATGGCGCTGAGCAGTTCTTC

abundance: few
v_gene: TRBV5-1
j_gene: TRBJ2-7
d_gene: -
CDR3aa: CASSLAATSSYEQYF
CDR3nt: TGCGCCAGCAGCTTGGCCGCGACTAGCTCCTACGAGCAGTACTTC

abundance: -
v_gene: TRBV29-1
j_gene: TRBJ2-5
d_gene: -
CDR3aa: CSVEVSQETQYF
CDR3nt: TGCAGCGTTGAAGTATCCCAAGAGACCCAGTACTTC

abundance: -
v_gene: TRBV6-5
j_gene: TRBJ1-6
d_gene: TRBD1
CDR3aa: CASSPTGTLSSPLHF
CDR3nt: TGTGCCAGCAGCCCGACAGGGACTTTGAGTTCACCCCTCCACTTT

abundance: -
v_gene: TRBV7-9
j_gene: TRBJ2-4
d_gene: -
CDR3aa: CASSSRLSGELAKNIQYF
CDR3nt: TGTGCCAGCAGTTCTAGGCTGTCCGGGGAGTTAGCCAAAAACATTCAGTACTTC

abundance: -
v_gene: TRBV28
j_gene: TRBJ2-4
d_gene: -
CDR3aa: CASSYISKNIQYF
CDR3nt: TGTGCCAGCAGTTACATCAGTAAAAACATTCAGTACTTC

abundance: -
v_gene: TRBV30
j_gene: TRBJ1-2
d_gene: TRBD1
CDR3aa: CAWSPGQGEIYGYTF
CDR3nt: TGTGCCTGGAGTCCAGGACAGGGAGAAATCTATGGCTACACCTTC

abundance: -
v_gene: TRBV6-6
j_gene: TRBJ2-7
d_gene: TRBD1
CDR3aa: CASSRTGDYEQYF
CDR3nt: TGTGCCAGCTCCCGGACAGGGGACTACGAGCAGTACTTC

abundance: -
v_gene: TRBV11-2
j_gene: TRBJ1-6
d_gene: TRBD1
CDR3aa: CASSLPGGSPLHF
CDR3nt: TGTGCCAGCAGCTTACCAGGGGGTTCACCCCTCCACTTT

abundance: once
v_gene: TRBV19
j_gene: TRBJ2-2
d_gene: TRBD1
CDR3aa: CASSIGAQGASGELFF
CDR3nt: TGTGCCAGTAGTATAGGGGCACAGGGGGCCTCCGGGGAGCTGTTTTTT

abundance: -
v_gene: TRBV7-9
j_gene: TRBJ1-4
d_gene: TRBD1
CDR3aa: CASSPRQGSNEKLFF
CDR3nt: TGTGCCAGCAGCCCACGACAGGGTTCTAATGAAAAACTGTTTTTT

abundance: -
v_gene: TRBV7-2
j_gene: TRBJ1-2
d_gene: -
CDR3aa: CASSFFQGSYTF
CDR3nt: TGTGCCAGCAGCTTCTTCCAGGGAAGCTACACCTTC

abundance: -
v_gene: TRBV27
j_gene: TRBJ2-3
d_gene: TRBD2
CDR3aa: CASSLAGGPADTQYF
CDR3nt: TGTGCCAGCAGTTTGGCGGGGGGGCCCGCAGATACGCAGTATTTT

abundance: -
v_gene: TRBV5-6
j_gene: TRBJ2-7
d_gene: TRBD1
CDR3aa: CASSLVNWYGTGDTYEQYF
CDR3nt: TGTGCCAGCAGCTTGGTAAATTGGTACGGGACAGGGGACACCTACGAGCAGTACTTC

abundance: -
v_gene: TRBV10-3
j_gene: TRBJ1-5
d_gene: -
CDR3aa: CAISESSGKGEQPQHF
CDR3nt: TGTGCCATCAGTGAGTCGAGCGGGAAGGGAGAACAGCCCCAGCATTTT

abundance: once
v_gene: TRBV5-5
j_gene: TRBJ1-3
d_gene: -
CDR3aa: CASTRDTGNTIYF
CDR3nt: TGTGCCAGCACCCGGGACACTGGAAACACCATATATTTT

abundance: -
v_gene: TRBV29-1
j_gene: TRBJ2-3
d_gene: TRBD2
CDR3aa: CSVGTSGASTDTQYF
CDR3nt: TGCAGCGTTGGGACTAGCGGAGCTAGCACAGATACGCAGTATTTT

abundance: -
v_gene: TRBV29-1
j_gene: TRBJ2-7
d_gene: TRBD1
CDR3aa: CSVGDRGRGYEQYF
CDR3nt: TGCAGCGTGGGCGACAGGGGGCGCGGGTACGAGCAGTACTTC

abundance: -
v_gene: TRBV7-2
j_gene: TRBJ2-1
d_gene: TRBD2
CDR3aa: CASSLAGSGGSYNEQFF
CDR3nt: TGTGCCAGCAGCTTAGCCGGGTCGGGGGGCTCCTACAATGAGCAGTTCTTC

abundance: -
v_gene: TRBV29-1
j_gene: TRBJ1-2
d_gene: TRBD1
CDR3aa: CSGTNRGDGYTF
CDR3nt: TGCAGCGGCACGAACAGGGGAGATGGCTACACCTTC

abundance: -
v_gene: TRBV7-8
j_gene: TRBJ1-3
d_gene: -
CDR3aa: CASSLAHGQLSGNTIYF
CDR3nt: TGTGCCAGCAGCTTAGCGCACGGACAACTCTCTGGAAACACCATATATTTT

abundance: -
v_gene: TRBV9
j_gene: TRBJ1-2
d_gene: TRBD1
CDR3aa: CASSLTSGTGRWLDGYTF
CDR3nt: TGTGCCAGCAGCTTGACCTCCGGGACAGGGAGATGGCTCGATGGCTACACCTTC

abundance: -
v_gene: TRBV7-3
j_gene: TRBJ2-6
d_gene: TRBD1
CDR3aa: CASSLTGQVLSGANVLTF
CDR3nt: TGTGCCAGCAGCTTAACGGGACAGGTATTATCCGGGGCCAACGTCCTGACTTTC

abundance: -
v_gene: TRBV11-2
j_gene: TRBJ2-5
d_gene: -
CDR3aa: CASSPRVSGETQYF
CDR3nt: TGTGCCAGCAGCCCCCGGGTCTCCGGGGAGACCCAGTACTTC

abundance: -
v_gene: TRBV7-9
j_gene: TRBJ2-7
d_gene: -
CDR3aa: CASSFSLTAQAHEQYF
CDR3nt: TGTGCCAGCAGCTTCTCCCTGACAGCCCAAGCCCACGAGCAGTACTTC

abundance: -
v_gene: TRBV6-5
j_gene: TRBJ1-5
d_gene: -
CDR3aa: CASSPFSAGQPQHF
CDR3nt: TGTGCCAGCAGCCCCTTCTCGGCAGGGCAGCCCCAGCATTTT

abundance: -
v_gene: TRBV4-1
j_gene: TRBJ2-3
d_gene: -
CDR3aa: CASSPMYRGAPTDTQYF
CDR3nt: TGCGCCAGCAGCCCTATGTACCGGGGGGCACCCACAGATACGCAGTATTTT

abundance: few
v_gene: TRBV5-4
j_gene: TRBJ2-2
d_gene: -
CDR3aa: CASRGGGALDGELFF
CDR3nt: TGTGCCAGCCGAGGGGGGGGAGCGTTGGACGGGGAGCTGTTTTTT